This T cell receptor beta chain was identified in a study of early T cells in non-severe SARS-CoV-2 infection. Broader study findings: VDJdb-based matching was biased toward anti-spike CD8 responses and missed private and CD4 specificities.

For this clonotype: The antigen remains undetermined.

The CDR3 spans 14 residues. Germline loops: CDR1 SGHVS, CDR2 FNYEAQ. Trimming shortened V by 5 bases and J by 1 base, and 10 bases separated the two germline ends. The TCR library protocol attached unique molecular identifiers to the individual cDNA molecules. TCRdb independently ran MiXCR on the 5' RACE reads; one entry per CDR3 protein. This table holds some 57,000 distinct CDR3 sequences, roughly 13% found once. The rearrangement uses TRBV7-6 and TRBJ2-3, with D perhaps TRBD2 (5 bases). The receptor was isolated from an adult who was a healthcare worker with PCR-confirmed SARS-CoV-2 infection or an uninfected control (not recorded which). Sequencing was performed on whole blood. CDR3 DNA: TGTGCCAGCAGCCAGAGGACTGGCACAGATACGCAGTATTTT. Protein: CASSQRTGTDTQYF. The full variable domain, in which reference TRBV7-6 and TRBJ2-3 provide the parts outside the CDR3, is GAGVSQSPRYKVTKRGQDVALRCDPISGHVSLYWYRQALGQGPEFLTYFNYEAQQDKSGLPNDRFSAERPEGSISTLTIQRTEQRDSAMYRCASSQRTGTDTQYFGPGTRLTVL.